These T cell receptor beta chains were read from a single sample in a study of blood T cell repertoires in COVID-19. TCRdb's table, derived via immunoSEQ multiplex PCR, lists solely in-frame clones and lacks some. The repertoire holds over 85,000 clones, with around 80% as singletons. The sequenced material came from peripheral blood. All receptors come from a woman at least 80 years old with acute or convalescent COVID-19. The CDR3 runs from the conserved cysteine through the conserved F or W. A D gene is named only where the DNA matches it firmly. Size is stated for part of the rows, as once, few or many counts, or as a class when the clone is expanded.

j_gene | abundance | d_gene | v_gene | CDR3aa | CDR3nt
TRBJ2-5 | once | TRBD1 | TRBV4-2 | CASSQPDRDATQYF | TGTGCCAGCAGCCAACCCGACAGGGATGCGACCCAGTACTTC
TRBJ2-5 | NA | NA | TRBV2 | CASGPTGRETQYF | TGTGCCAGCGGGCCGACAGGAAGGGAGACCCAGTACTTC
TRBJ1-2 | many | TRBD1 | TRBV7-9 | CASRPGQGYGYTF | TGTGCCAGCAGACCTGGACAGGGTTATGGCTACACCTTC
TRBJ2-7 | NA | NA | TRBV9 | CASSVDQGGTYEQYF | TGTGCCAGCAGCGTAGATCAGGGGGGAACCTACGAGCAGTACTTC
TRBJ2-2 | NA | NA | TRBV21-1 | CASSNGLAESTGELFF | TGTGCCAGCAGCAACGGACTAGCGGAAAGCACCGGGGAGCTGTTTTTT
TRBJ1-6 | NA | NA | TRBV28 | CASREGSYNSPLHF | TGTGCCAGCAGAGAGGGTTCCTATAATTCACCCCTCCACTTT
TRBJ2-2 | NA | TRBD1 | TRBV7-2 | CASSSGQGAVGELFF | TGTGCCAGCAGCTCCGGACAGGGGGCAGTCGGGGAGCTGTTTTTT
TRBJ2-7 | NA | TRBD1 | TRBV27 | CASSYRDRDYEQYF | TGTGCCAGCAGTTACCGGGACAGGGACTACGAGCAGTACTTC
TRBJ1-2 | NA | NA | TRBV18 | CASSLLPDSTYGYTF | TGTGCCAGCTCACTGCTCCCGGACAGTACTTATGGCTACACCTTC
TRBJ1-2 | NA | TRBD1 | TRBV28 | CASSLDRGRSNGYTF | TGTGCCAGCAGTCTAGACAGGGGGCGCTCAAATGGCTACACCTTC
TRBJ2-1 | once | NA | TRBV7-2 | CASSLARSREQFF | TGTGCCAGCAGCTTAGCTAGGTCCAGGGAGCAGTTCTTC
TRBJ2-1 | few | TRBD2 | TRBV2 | CASTQRGVYNEQFF | TGTGCCAGCACACAGCGGGGGGTTTACAATGAGCAGTTCTTC
TRBJ2-2 | few | NA | TRBV6-2/TRBV6-3 | CASRYQGTGELFF | TGTGCCAGCAGATACCAGGGGACCGGGGAGCTGTTTTTT
TRBJ1-1 | NA | NA | TRBV30 | CAWRMDREAFF | TGTGCCTGGAGGATGGACAGAGAAGCTTTCTTT